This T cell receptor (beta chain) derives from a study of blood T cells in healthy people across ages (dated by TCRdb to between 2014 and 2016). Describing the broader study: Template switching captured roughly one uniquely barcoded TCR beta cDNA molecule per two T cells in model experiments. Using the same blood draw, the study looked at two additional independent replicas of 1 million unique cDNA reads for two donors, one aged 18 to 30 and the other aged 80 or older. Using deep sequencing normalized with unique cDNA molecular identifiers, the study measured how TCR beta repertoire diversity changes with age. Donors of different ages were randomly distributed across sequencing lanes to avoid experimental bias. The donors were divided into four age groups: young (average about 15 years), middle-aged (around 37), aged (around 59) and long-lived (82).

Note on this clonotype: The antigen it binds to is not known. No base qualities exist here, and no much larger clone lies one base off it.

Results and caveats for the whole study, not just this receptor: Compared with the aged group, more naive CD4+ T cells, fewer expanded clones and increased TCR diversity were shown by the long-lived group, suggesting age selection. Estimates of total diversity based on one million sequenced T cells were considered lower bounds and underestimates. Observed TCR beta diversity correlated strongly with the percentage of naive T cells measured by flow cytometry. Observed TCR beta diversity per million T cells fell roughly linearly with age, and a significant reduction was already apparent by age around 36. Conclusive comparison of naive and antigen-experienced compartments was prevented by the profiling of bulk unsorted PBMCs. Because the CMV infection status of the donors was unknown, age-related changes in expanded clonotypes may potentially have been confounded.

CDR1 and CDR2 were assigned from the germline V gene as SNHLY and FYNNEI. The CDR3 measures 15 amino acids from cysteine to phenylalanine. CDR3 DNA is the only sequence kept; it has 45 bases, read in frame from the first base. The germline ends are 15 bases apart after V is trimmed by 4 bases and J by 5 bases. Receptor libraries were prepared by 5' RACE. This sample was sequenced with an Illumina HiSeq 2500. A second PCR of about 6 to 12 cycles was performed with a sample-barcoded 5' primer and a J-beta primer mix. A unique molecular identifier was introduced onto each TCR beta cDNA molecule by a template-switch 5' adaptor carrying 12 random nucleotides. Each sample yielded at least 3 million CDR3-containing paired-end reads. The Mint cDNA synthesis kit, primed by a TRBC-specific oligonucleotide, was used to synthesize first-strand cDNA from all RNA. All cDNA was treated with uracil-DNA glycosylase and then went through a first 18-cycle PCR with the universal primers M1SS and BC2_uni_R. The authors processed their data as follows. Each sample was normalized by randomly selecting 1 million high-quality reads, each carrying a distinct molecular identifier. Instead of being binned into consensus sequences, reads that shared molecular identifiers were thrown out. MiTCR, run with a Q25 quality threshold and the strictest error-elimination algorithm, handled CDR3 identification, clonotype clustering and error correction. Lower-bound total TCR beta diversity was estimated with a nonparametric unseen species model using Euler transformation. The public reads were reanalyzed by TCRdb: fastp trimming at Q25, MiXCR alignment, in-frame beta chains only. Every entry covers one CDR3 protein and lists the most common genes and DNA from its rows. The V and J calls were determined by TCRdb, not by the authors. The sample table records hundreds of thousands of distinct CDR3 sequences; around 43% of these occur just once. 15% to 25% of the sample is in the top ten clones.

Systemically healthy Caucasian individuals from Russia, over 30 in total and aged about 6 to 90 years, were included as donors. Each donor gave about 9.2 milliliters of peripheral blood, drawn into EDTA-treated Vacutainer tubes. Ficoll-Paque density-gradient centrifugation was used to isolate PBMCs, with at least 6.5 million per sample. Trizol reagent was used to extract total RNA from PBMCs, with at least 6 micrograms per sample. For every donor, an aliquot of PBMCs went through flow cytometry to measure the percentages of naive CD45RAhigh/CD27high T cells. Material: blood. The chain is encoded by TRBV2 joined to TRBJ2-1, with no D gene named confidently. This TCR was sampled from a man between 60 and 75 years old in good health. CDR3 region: CASSASSPAHNEQFF. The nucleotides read TGTGCCAGCAGTGCCTCATCTCCGGCCCACAATGAGCAGTTCTTC.